Each of the 24 T cell receptor beta chains below was sequenced from the same sample in a study of CD8 T cells in Susac syndrome. RNA amounts of about 0.5 to 1 ug underwent reverse transcription with random hexamers. TCRdb itself ran the immunoSEQ multiplex PCR reads through MiXCR, one entry per CDR3 protein. The sample gives under 200,000 distinct CDR3 sequences, about 96% of which show up once; around 0.13% is in the top ten. The sequenced sample was CD4+ T cells from PBMCs. The receptors shown here come from a human donor with Susac syndrome.

CDR3 residues: CASSPGTSGGPKSYEQYF. Written as DNA, the CDR3 is TGTGCCAGCAGCCCCGGGACTAGCGGAGGCCCCAAGTCCTACGAGCAGTACTTC. The genes are TRBV7-3 and TRBJ2-7, with 11 bases fitting TRBD2. The CDR3 consists of 18 residues. Germline CDR1 reads SGHTA; CDR2 reads FQGTGA. V shed 5 bases, J shed 1 base, and the junction held 13 bases outside the gene matches. Full variable domain (missing parts from reference TRBV7-3 and TRBJ2-7): GAGVSQTPSNKVTEKGKYVELRCDPISGHTALYWYRQSLGQGPEFLIYFQGTGAADDSGLPNDRFFAVRPEGSVSTLKIQRTERGDSAVYLCASSPGTSGGPKSYEQYFGPGTRLTVT.

The rearrangement links TRBV29-1 to TRBJ2-5, with 7 nucleotides matching TRBD1. Germline values: CDR1 SQVTM, CDR2 ANQGSEA. The CDR3 contains 13 residues. J was trimmed by 1 base and V by 7 bases; bases with no gene match: 6. Here the CDR3 DNA reads TGCAGCGCTCCGGGACAGACCCAAGAGACCCAGTACTTC. Residues: CSAPGQTQETQYF.

As to this clonotype: The junction does not match germline at one end; this may be a read error. V gene TRBV29-1 combines with J gene TRBJ2-5; the match to TRBD2 covers 7 bases. This CDR3 has 11 amino acids. In germline, CDR1 is SQVTM, CDR2 ANQGSEA. The CDR3 is CGGGYSETQYF. CDR3 sequence (DNA): TGTGGGGGGGGGTATTCGGAGACCCAGTACTTC. Filled out from reference TRBV29-1 and TRBJ2-5, the complete variable domain reads SAVISQKPSRDICQRGTSLTIQCQVDSQVTMMFWYRQQPGQSLTLIATANQGSEATYESGFVIDKFPISRPNLTFSTLTVSNMSPEDSSIYLCGGGYSETQYFGPGTRLLVL.

The chain is built from TRBV29-1 and TRBJ1-3; D may be TRBD1 (6 bases). This CDR3 is 12 amino acids long. Germline V lookup: CDR1 SQVTM, CDR2 ANQGSEA. Between the trimmed V and J ends, which lost 4 bases and 5 bases, there was a span of 9 bases. Written as DNA, the CDR3 is TGCAGCGTTGCACAGGGACGAAACACCATATATTTT. Amino acids: CSVAQGRNTIYF.

The chain employs TRBV18 and TRBJ2-1; D ambiguous. This CDR3 has 13 amino acids. Germline V gene data show CDR1 as KGHSH and CDR2 as LQKENI. Trimming removed 2 bases at V and 7 bases at J, with 9 bases between. The CDR3 reads CASSPGQLNEQFF. CDR3 DNA: TGTGCCAGCTCACCAGGGCAGCTGAATGAGCAGTTCTTC.

The rearrangement joins TRBV5-1 to TRBJ1-4, with D hard to call. Per the germline V gene, CDR1 is SGHRS and CDR2 is YFSETQ. The CDR3 has 14 residues. V lost 0 bases to trimming and J lost 3 bases, with 6 bases between them. The CDR3 reads CASSLEAANEKLFF. The CDR3 DNA reads TGCGCCAGCAGCTTGGAGGCGGCTAATGAAAAACTGTTTTTT.

This chain joins TRBV28 and TRBJ2-2; D remains ambiguous. CDR1 MDHEN and CDR2 SYDVKM come from the germline V gene. This CDR3 has 12 residues. V dropped 5 bases and J dropped 6 bases, with 7 bases sitting between them. CDR3 nucleotide sequence: TGTGCCAGCAGTACAATACCCGGGGAGCTGTTTTTT. This encodes CASSTIPGELFF.

The chain links TRBV27 to TRBJ2-4; TRBD2 agrees at 13 bases. Germline-derived CDR1 and CDR2 are MNHEY and SMNVEV (reference sequence). V lost 2 bases to trimming and J lost 7 bases; unmatched junction nucleotides: 8. CDR3 size: 17 residues. The CDR3 spells CASSLTRLAGGENIQYF. CDR3 nucleotides: TGTGCCAGCAGTTTAACTAGACTAGCGGGAGGTGAGAACATTCAGTACTTC.

CDR3 loop: CATSDPGGSGANVLTF. CDR3 in DNA: TGTGCCACCAGTGATCCCGGGGGCTCTGGGGCCAACGTCCTGACTTTC. The V gene is TRBV24-1, the J gene TRBJ2-6; D might be TRBD2 (6 bases). The CDR3 totals 16 residues. From germline, CDR1 is KGHDR and CDR2 SFDVKD. V shed 3 bases and J shed 0 bases, with 8 bases lying between them.

This clonotype was counted a few times. The chain recombines TRBV7-2 with TRBJ2-7; perhaps TRBD2 as D (5 bases). CDR3 length: 14 amino acids. V was shortened by 1 base and J by 1 base, with 8 bases between the two germline ends. Germline loops: CDR1 SGHTA, CDR2 FQGNSA. CDR3 amino acids: CASSLDTGSYEQYF. In DNA, the CDR3 is TGTGCCAGCAGCTTAGATACGGGGTCCTACGAGCAGTACTTC.

The genes are TRBV7-9 and TRBJ2-2; 9 nucleotides match TRBD1. Trimming removed 4 bases from V and 1 base from J; junction bases left unmatched: 7. Germline V gene sequence: CDR1 SEHNR, CDR2 FQNEAQ (reference sequence). This CDR3 has 17 amino acids. The CDR3: CASSSNTGGLNTGELFF. Here the CDR3 DNA reads TGTGCCAGCAGCTCGAATACAGGGGGCCTGAACACCGGGGAGCTGTTTTTT.

V is TRBV29-1 and J is TRBJ1-1; no firm D call. Germline CDR1 SQVTM, CDR2 ANQGSEA. This CDR3 contains 13 residues. Trimming pared 5 bases from V and 1 base from J, leaving 11 bases between. The chain's CDR3 is CSVRPTQNTEAFF. DNA of the CDR3: TGCAGCGTTCGCCCGACACAGAACACTGAAGCTTTCTTT.

The rearrangement links TRBV9 to TRBJ2-3; 8 positions match TRBD2. The germline gives CDR1 SGDLS, CDR2 YYNGEE. The CDR3 covers 16 residues. Germline trimming cut 0 bases from V and 4 bases from J; bases unmatched to any gene: 7. The CDR3: CASSVGFSGNPDTQYF. CDR3 nucleotides: TGTGCCAGCAGCGTAGGGTTTAGCGGGAATCCAGATACGCAGTATTTT.

V is TRBV5-1 and J is TRBJ2-1, with TRBD2 matching 12 bases. The CDR3 contains 16 residues. Germline loops: CDR1 SGHRS, CDR2 YFSETQ. V was pared by 4 bases and J by 8 bases, with 10 bases of the junction left unmatched. The CDR3, as DNA: TGCGCCAGCAGCCCTAGCGGGGGGGCCGGGTTCGATGAGCAGTTCTTC. This sequence encodes CASSPSGGAGFDEQFF.

The chain recombines TRBV29-1 with TRBJ2-3; no clear D. This CDR3 comprises 12 residues. V was cut by 3 bases and J by 0 bases, with 4 bases left in between. Germline V CDR1 and CDR2: SQVTM, ANQGSEA. CDR3 sequence (DNA): TGCAGCGTTGACCAGAGCACAGATACGCAGTATTTT. Protein: CSVDQSTDTQYF.

The chain is built from TRBV20-1 and TRBJ2-5; D is ambiguous. CDR1 DFQATT and CDR2 SNEGSKA come from the germline V gene (reference sequence). This CDR3 spans 14 amino acids. V was cut by 3 bases and J by 10 bases, with 21 bases left in between. CDR3 nucleotides: TGCAGTGCTAGCTGGCGACTTGGGGTTGACGACCAGTACTTC. Translating it yields CSASWRLGVDDQYF.

In this sample, this clonotype turned up once. V and J are TRBV30 and TRBJ1-3; D unresolved. The V end was cut by 5 bases, the J end by 0 bases, with 8 bases between. Germline values: CDR1 GTSNPN, CDR2 SVGIG (reference sequence). CDR3 length: 13 residues. CDR3 sequence: CAWESDSGNTIYF. CDR3 coding DNA: TGTGCCTGGGAATCGGACTCTGGAAACACCATATATTTT.

The chain combines TRBV12-3 or TRBV12-4 with TRBJ1-1, with D unclear. The V end was cut by 4 bases, the J end by 1 base, with 10 bases between. This CDR3 spans 14 amino acids. CDR3 DNA: TGTGCCAGCAGTTCTTTTGACAAGAACACTGAAGCTTTCTTT. Protein: CASSSFDKNTEAFF.

The DNA of the CDR3 is TGTGCCAGCAGGGGGGAGGGAGGCTACTCCTACGAGCAGTACTTC. Translation gives CASRGEGGYSYEQYF. The V and J genes are TRBV2 and TRBJ2-7; 7 bases line up with TRBD2. This CDR3 contains 15 residues. The junction had 8 bases not matched to a gene; V was cut back by 6 bases and J by 0 bases. Germline CDR1 and CDR2: SNHLY and FYNNEI.

This chain connects TRBV3-1 to TRBJ1-4, with D unclear. Germline V gives CDR1 LGHDT, CDR2 YNNKEL (reference sequence). The CDR3 is 11 amino acids. V lost 3 bases to trimming and J lost 8 bases, with 4 bases between them. The CDR3 loop reads CASSQEEKLFF. The CDR3 nucleotides are TGTGCCAGCAGCCAGGAAGAAAAACTGTTTTTT.

The rearrangement joins TRBV20-1 to TRBJ2-1, with D perhaps given as TRBD1 or TRBD2 (5 bases each). Germline CDR1 reads DFQATT; CDR2 reads SNEGSKA (reference sequence). Trimming pared 2 bases from V and 2 bases from J, leaving 16 bases between. The length of the CDR3 is 16 residues. The CDR3 is CSARPRGPFTYNEQFF. In DNA, the CDR3 is TGCAGTGCTAGACCCCGGGGCCCCTTTACCTACAATGAGCAGTTCTTC.

The chain employs TRBV10-3 and TRBJ2-7, with D perhaps matching TRBD1 or TRBD2 (5 bases each). The germline V and J ends were trimmed by 3 bases and 0 bases, with 12 bases remaining between them. The CDR3 has 15 amino acids. Germline CDR1 reads ENHRY; CDR2 reads SYGVKD. The CDR3 loop reads CAISEGEPSSYEQYF. The CDR3 region has the DNA TGTGCCATCAGTGAAGGGGAGCCCAGCTCCTACGAGCAGTACTTC.

The genes are TRBV20-1 and TRBJ1-2; the D gene is possibly TRBD1 (5 bases). Trimming cost V 0 bases and J 8 bases, with 13 bases left between them. The CDR3 runs 13 residues. CDR1 is DFQATT and CDR2 is SNEGSKA in the germline V gene (reference sequence). The CDR3 sequence: CSARDGGDQGYTF. The CDR3 nucleotides are TGCAGTGCTAGAGATGGGGGGGATCAGGGCTACACCTTC.

CDR3 amino acids: CASSPSAPGYGYTF. CDR3 bases: TGTGCCAGCAGCCCATCCGCCCCAGGCTATGGCTACACCTTC. V gene TRBV13 combines with J gene TRBJ1-2; D unresolved. Germline lookup yields CDR1 PRHDT and CDR2 FYEKMQ (reference sequence). Trimming took 5 bases from V and 4 from J, leaving 14 bases between them. This CDR3 is built from 14 residues.